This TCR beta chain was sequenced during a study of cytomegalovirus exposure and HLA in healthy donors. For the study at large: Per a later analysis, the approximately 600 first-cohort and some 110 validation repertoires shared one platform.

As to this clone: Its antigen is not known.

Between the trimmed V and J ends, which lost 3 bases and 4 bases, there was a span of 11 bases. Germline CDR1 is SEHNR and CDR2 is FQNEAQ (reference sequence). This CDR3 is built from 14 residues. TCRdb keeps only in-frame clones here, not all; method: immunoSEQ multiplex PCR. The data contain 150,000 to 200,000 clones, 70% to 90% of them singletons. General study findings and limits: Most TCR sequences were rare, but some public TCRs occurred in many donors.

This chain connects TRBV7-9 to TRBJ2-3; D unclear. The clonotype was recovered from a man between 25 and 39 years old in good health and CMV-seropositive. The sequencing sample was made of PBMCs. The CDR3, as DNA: TGTGCCAGCAGCTTGAACTCTCCGGCAGATACGCAGTATTTT. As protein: CASSLNSPADTQYF.